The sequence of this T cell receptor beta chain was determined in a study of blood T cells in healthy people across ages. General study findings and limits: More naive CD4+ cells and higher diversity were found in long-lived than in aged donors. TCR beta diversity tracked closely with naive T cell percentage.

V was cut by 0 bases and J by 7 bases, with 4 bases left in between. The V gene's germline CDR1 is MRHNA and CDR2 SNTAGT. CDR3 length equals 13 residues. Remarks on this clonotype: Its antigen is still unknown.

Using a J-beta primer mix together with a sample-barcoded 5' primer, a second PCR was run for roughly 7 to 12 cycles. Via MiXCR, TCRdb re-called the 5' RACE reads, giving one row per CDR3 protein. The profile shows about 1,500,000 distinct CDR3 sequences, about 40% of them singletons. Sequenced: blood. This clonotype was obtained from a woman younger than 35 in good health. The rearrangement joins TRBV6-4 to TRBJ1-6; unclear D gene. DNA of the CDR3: TGTGCCAGCAGTGACTCGAAAAATTCACCCCTCCACTTT. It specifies CASSDSKNSPLHF.